These T cell receptor beta chains were read from a single sample in a study of cytotoxic CD8 clonotypes in ibrutinib-treated CLL. This table comes from immunoSEQ multiplex PCR, and its TCRdb copy is limited to in-frame clones, with some not included. The table records 150,000 or so clones, approximately 80% of them present only once. The sequences come from PBMCs, collected after 12 months of ibrutinib treatment. These TCRs come from a human donor with chronic lymphocytic leukemia. CDR3s include the opening cysteine and the closing phenylalanine or tryptophan. The D gene is left open where the match is weak. Clone size is shown for a subset of rows, as once, few, many or a class of expanded clone.

few TRBJ2-1 TRBV7-6 . TGTGCCAGCAGCCTAGATCGTGGGAAAGTCGAGCAGTTCTTC CASSLDRGKVEQFF
. TRBJ1-1 TRBV19 TRBD1 TGTGCCAGTAGTATAGGACAGGGAACAGGGAGCACTGAAGCTTTCTTT CASSIGQGTGSTEAFF
few TRBJ1-2 TRBV14 TRBD1 TGTGCCAGCAGCCACCTAGGACAGGGTGGTGGCTACACCTTC CASSHLGQGGGYTF
once TRBJ1-1 TRBV4-1 TRBD1 TGCGCCAGCAGCCAAGCCGCGACAGGGGGCTACGCTGAAGCTTTCTTT CASSQAATGGYAEAFF
. TRBJ2-7 TRBV9 TRBD1 TGTGCCAGCAGCGTAGCGGGGGAGGGACAGGGAGGAAACGAGCAGTACTTC CASSVAGEGQGGNEQYF
. TRBJ2-2 TRBV4-2 . TGTGCCAGCAGCCAAGATGGCAAGAACACCGGGGAGCTGTTTTTT CASSQDGKNTGELFF
. TRBJ2-7 TRBV7-2 . TGTGCCAGCAGCTTATCGGGAACAGGGTTGTACGAGCAGTACTTC CASSLSGTGLYEQYF
. TRBJ2-5 TRBV7-2 . TGTGCCAGCAGCTTGGGGGGACATCAAGAGACCCAGTACTTC CASSLGGHQETQYF
. TRBJ1-3 TRBV30 . TGTGCCTGGAGCCGGGCTGGAAACACCATATATTTT CAWSRAGNTIYF
. TRBJ1-1 TRBV28 . TGTGCCAGCTCAAAGGGAGGGGAGATGGTGTACACTGAAGCTTTCTTT CASSKGGEMVYTEAFF
. TRBJ1-5 TRBV19 . TGTGCCAGTAGTATATCAGCAGGGCAGCCCCAGCATTTT CASSISAGQPQHF
. TRBJ1-5 TRBV21-1 . TGTGCCAGCAGCAGAAGGACAGGAACATATAGCAATCAGCCCCAGCATTTT CASSRRTGTYSNQPQHF
few TRBJ2-7 TRBV11-2 TRBD1 TGTGCCAGCAGCTGGGACAGCTCCTACGAGCAGTACTTC CASSWDSSYEQYF
. TRBJ1-6 TRBV19 TRBD1 TGTGCCAGTAGTAAAAGACAGGGGGAGAAGGATTCACCCCTCCACTTT CASSKRQGEKDSPLHF
. TRBJ1-5 TRBV15 . TGTGCCACCAGCAGAGACGGGGGCGCAGGGGCCGATCAGCCCCAGCATTTT CATSRDGGAGADQPQHF
. TRBJ2-5 TRBV29-1 . TGCAGCGTTTTACGAGCCTACCAAGAGACCCAGTACTTC CSVLRAYQETQYF
once TRBJ1-2 TRBV5-6 . TGTGCCAGCAGCCCGGACAGCCCGATCTATGGCTACACCTTC CASSPDSPIYGYTF
. TRBJ2-7 TRBV5-6 TRBD2 TGTGCCAGCAGCCCGATCGGGACTAGCGGGACCTACGAGCAGTACTTC CASSPIGTSGTYEQYF
. TRBJ2-7 TRBV15 TRBD1 TGTGCCACCAGCAGACCTTCCGGGACAGGGTTCGAGCAGTACTTC CATSRPSGTGFEQYF
many TRBJ1-2 TRBV15 . TGTGCCACCAGCAGAGATCGGGATAACTATGGCTACACCTTC CATSRDRDNYGYTF
many TRBJ1-1 TRBV6-6 . TGTGCCAGCAGTTACCGGGAGACTGAAGCTTTCTTT CASSYRETEAFF
. TRBJ1-5 TRBV11-2 . TGTGCCAGCAGCTTTACGGCCAGCAGCAATCAGCCCCAGCATTTT CASSFTASSNQPQHF
. TRBJ2-1 TRBV28 . TGTGCCAGCAGTTTATACGGCTACAATAATGAGCAGTTCTTC CASSLYGYNNEQFF
. TRBJ1-5 TRBV5-8 TRBD1 TGTGCCAGCAGCCAAAATTCCGACAGGGCTAGCAATCAGCCCCAGCATTTT CASSQNSDRASNQPQHF
. TRBJ2-4 TRBV7-2 . TGTGCCAGCAGCTTAGGGCTCGGCATTCAGTACTTC CASSLGLGIQYF
few TRBJ1-1 TRBV27 . TGTGCCAGCAGTTTAGGGGGAGCCACTGAAGCTTTCTTT CASSLGGATEAFF
. TRBJ2-2 TRBV7-3 . TGTGCCAGCAGCTTTAAGCTGGGCACCGGGGAGCTGTTTTTT CASSFKLGTGELFF
. TRBJ2-3 TRBV5-1 TRBD1 TGCGCCAGCAGCTTGGTGACAGGGGGCGCGGATACGCAGTATTTT CASSLVTGGADTQYF
. TRBJ2-7 TRBV2 . TGTGCCAGCAGTGCGGCAGGGCTGTACTTC CASSAAGLYF
. TRBJ2-7 TRBV4-2 . TGTGCCAGCAGCCAAGGTCTAACCGGGACTGACAACTCCTACGAGCAGTACTTC CASSQGLTGTDNSYEQYF
. TRBJ1-5 TRBV7-2 TRBD1 TGTGCCAGCAGCCTCCACAGGGGGGAACAGCCCCAGCATTTT CASSLHRGEQPQHF
. TRBJ1-1 TRBV6-1 . TGTGCCGGGAGGGGCGGGAACACTGAAGCTTTCTTT CAGRGGNTEAFF
. TRBJ2-7 TRBV7-2 TRBD2 TGTGCCAGCAGCTCCTGGACTAGCGGGGCCTACGAGCAGTACTTC CASSSWTSGAYEQYF
. TRBJ1-3 TRBV7-8 . TGTGCCAGCAGCTTAGAGGCCAGGTCTGGAAACACCATATATTTT CASSLEARSGNTIYF
. TRBJ2-3 TRBV6-5 . TGTGCCAGCAGGCTACAGGCGAGCACAGATACGCAGTATTTT CASRLQASTDTQYF
once TRBJ1-2 TRBV27 TRBD1 TGTGCCAGTCATGCACAGGGGGCGCTTAGCTATGGCTACACCTTC CASHAQGALSYGYTF
few TRBJ2-2 TRBV5-6 . TGTGCCAGCAGTATATTGGCCGGGGGCGGGGAGCTGTTTTTT CASSILAGGGELFF
. TRBJ2-3 TRBV19 . TGTGCCAGTAGTAGCCCCCGTGGAGATACGCAGTATTTT CASSSPRGDTQYF
. TRBJ1-5 TRBV28 . TGTGCCAGCAGTTTAGGGCCCGGTTTCCAGCCCCAGCATTTT CASSLGPGFQPQHF
. TRBJ2-3 TRBV5-1 TRBD1 TGCGCCAGCAGCTTGGCGGGACAGGGCTCAGATACGCAGTATTTT CASSLAGQGSDTQYF
. TRBJ2-1 TRBV7-9 . TGTGCCAGCAGCCCCAGACTCTTAAATGAGCAGTTCTTC CASSPRLLNEQFF
few TRBJ2-5 TRBV6-1 TRBD2 TGTGCCAGCAGTGAAGCGGGAGGGTCGGTCGTAGGGACCCAGTACTTC CASSEAGGSVVGTQYF
. TRBJ1-3 TRBV4-2 . TGTGCCAGCAGCCAAGGAGGGGGATCTGGAAACACCATATATTTT CASSQGGGSGNTIYF